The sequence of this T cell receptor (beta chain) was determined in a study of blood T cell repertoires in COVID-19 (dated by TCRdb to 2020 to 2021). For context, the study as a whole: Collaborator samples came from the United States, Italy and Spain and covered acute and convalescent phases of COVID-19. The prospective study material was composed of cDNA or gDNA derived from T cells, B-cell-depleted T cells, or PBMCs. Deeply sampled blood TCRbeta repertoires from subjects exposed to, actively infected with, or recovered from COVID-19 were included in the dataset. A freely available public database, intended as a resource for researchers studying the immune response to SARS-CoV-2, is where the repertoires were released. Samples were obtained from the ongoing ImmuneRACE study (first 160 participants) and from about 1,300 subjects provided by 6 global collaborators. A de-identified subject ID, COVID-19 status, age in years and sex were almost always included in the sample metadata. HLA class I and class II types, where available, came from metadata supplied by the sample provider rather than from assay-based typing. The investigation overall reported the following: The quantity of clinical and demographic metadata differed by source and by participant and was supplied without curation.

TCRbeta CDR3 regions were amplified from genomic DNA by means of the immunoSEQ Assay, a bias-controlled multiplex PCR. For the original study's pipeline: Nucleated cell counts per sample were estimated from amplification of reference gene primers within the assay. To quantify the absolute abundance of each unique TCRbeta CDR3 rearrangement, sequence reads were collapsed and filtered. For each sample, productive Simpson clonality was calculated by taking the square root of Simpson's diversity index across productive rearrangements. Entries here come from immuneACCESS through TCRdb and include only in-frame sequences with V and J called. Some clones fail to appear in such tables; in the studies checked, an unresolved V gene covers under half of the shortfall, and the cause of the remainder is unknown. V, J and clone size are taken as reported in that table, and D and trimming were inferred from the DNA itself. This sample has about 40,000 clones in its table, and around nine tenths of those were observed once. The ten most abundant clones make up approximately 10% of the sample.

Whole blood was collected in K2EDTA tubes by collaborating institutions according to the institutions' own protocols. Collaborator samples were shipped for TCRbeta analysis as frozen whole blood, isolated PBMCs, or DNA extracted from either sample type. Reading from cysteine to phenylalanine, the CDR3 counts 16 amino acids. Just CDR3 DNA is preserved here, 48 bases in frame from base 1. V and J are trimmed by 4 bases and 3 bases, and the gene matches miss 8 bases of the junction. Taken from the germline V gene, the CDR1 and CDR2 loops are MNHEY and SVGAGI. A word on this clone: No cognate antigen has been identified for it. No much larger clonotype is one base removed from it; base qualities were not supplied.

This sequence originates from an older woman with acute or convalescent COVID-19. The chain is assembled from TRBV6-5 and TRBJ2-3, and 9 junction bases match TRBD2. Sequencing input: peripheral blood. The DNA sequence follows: TGTGCCAGCAGTTCCTTGCGGGAGGGAGTTACAGATACGCAGTATTTT. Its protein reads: CASSSLREGVTDTQYF.